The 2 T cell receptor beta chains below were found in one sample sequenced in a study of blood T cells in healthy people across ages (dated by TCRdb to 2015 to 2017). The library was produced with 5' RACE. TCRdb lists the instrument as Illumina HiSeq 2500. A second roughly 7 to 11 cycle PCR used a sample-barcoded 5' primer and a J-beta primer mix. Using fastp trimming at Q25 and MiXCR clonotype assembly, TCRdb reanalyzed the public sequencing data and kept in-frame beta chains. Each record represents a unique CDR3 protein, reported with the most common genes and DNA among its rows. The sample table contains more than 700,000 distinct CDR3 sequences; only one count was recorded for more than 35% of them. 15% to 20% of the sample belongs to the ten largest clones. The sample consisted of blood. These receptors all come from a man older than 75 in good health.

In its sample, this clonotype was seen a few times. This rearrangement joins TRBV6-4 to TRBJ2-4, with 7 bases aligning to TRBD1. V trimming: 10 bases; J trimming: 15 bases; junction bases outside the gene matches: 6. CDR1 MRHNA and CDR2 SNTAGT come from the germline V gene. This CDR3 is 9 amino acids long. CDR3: CATLWDRYF. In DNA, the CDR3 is TGTGCCACCCTCTGGGACAGGTACTTC.

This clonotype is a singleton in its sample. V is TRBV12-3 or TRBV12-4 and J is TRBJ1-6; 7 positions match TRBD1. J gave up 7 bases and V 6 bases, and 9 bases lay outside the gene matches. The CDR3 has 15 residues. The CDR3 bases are TGTGCCAGCAGACAGACAGGGCAGGCGAATTCACCCCTCCACTTT. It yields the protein CASRQTGQANSPLHF.